The present TCR beta chain was sequenced within a study of siplizumab effects on memory and regulatory T cells. Per sample, about 100,000 TCR templates were assayed. Profiled with immunoSEQ multiplex PCR; TCRdb holds only in-frame clones, not every one. The sample holds about 91,000 clones; approximately 96% are singletons and the top ten take around 0.03%. A note on this clone: Its antigen is undetermined.

Study-wide points: The naive T cell population seemed more diverse than memory cells and seemed a major contributor to the alloresponse. Siplizumab significantly brought down the alloreactive sequences that trace back to unstimulated CD4+ memory cells.

CDR3 length: 14 amino acids. Trimming removed 3 bases at V and 6 bases at J, with 11 bases between. In germline, CDR1 is MNHEY, CDR2 SMNVEV (reference sequence). The chain recombines TRBV27 with TRBJ1-4; D not certain. The receptor comes from a human donor in good health. Material: naive CD4+ T cells sorted from blood. In nucleotides, the CDR3 is TGTGCCAGCAGTTTTCGGCAGCGAGATGAAAAACTGTTTTTT. Translated, it gives CASSFRQRDEKLFF.